This T cell receptor beta chain is from a study of CD8 T cells in ankylosing spondylitis. TCRdb used MiXCR to reprocess the 5' RACE reads, holding one entry per CDR3 protein. Among about 390,000 distinct CDR3 sequences listed, 20% to 25% were seen once. This clonotype was observed a handful of times. Its target is unknown. This CDR3 region has 15 residues. V dropped 6 bases and J dropped 0 bases, with 15 bases sitting between them. The germline V gene encodes CDR1 SQVTM and CDR2 ANQGSEA. Study-level findings and limits: Matched ankylosing spondylitis synovial fluid reportedly showed significant enrichment of disease-linked clones. Ankylosing spondylitis blood appeared to be characterized by a TCR beta motif of about eight highly homologous variants. Before this, some motif variants had been reported in reactive arthritis synovial fluid and blood.

The chain has TRBV29-1 and TRBJ2-1, with D perhaps matching TRBD2 (5 bases). Material for sequencing was blood, either unsorted or a sorted T cell fraction (not recorded which). The sequence was collected from a male donor with ankylosing spondylitis. CDR3 protein: CSVPSGPTSYNEQFF. DNA of the CDR3: TGCAGCGTCCCGAGCGGACCCACCTCCTACAATGAGCAGTTCTTC.